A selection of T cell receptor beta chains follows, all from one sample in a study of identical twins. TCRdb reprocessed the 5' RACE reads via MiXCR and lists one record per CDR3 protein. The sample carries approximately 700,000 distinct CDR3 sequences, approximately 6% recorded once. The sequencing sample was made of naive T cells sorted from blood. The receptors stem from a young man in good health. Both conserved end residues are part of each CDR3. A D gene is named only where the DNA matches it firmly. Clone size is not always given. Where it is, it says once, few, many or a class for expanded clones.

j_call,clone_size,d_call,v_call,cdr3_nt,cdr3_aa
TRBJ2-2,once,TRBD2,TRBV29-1,TGCAGCGTCGTAGGACTAGCGGGACCGAACACCGGGGAGCTGTTTTTT,CSVVGLAGPNTGELFF
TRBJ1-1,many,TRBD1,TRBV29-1,TGCAGCTACACTACAGGGGGAGCTGAAGCTTTCTTT,CSYTTGGAEAFF
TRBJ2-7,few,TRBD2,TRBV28,TGTGCCAGCAGCAACCTAGCGGGAGGCTACGAGCAGTACTTC,CASSNLAGGYEQYF
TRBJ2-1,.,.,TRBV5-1,TGCGCCAGCAGCTCCGTCCGGGCTCGGTTCTTC,CASSSVRARFF
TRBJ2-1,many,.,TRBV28,TGTGCCAGCAGTTTTAGGGGACTCCGAAGAGAGAATGAGCAGTTCTTC,CASSFRGLRRENEQFF
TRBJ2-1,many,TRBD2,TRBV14,TGTGCCAGCAGACAGAGCGGGAGTTCCTACAATGAGCAGTTCTTC,CASRQSGSSYNEQFF
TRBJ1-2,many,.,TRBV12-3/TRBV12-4,TGTGCCAGCAGTCGACTTAGGTCCAACTATGGCTACACCTTC,CASSRLRSNYGYTF
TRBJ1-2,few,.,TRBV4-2,TGTGCCAGCAGCCCGGGGGGGCGCCGTGACTATGGCTACCCCTTC,CASSPGGRRDYGYPF
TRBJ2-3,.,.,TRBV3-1,TGTGCCAGCAGCGAGCTAGTTGCAGATACGCAGTATTTT,CASSELVADTQYF
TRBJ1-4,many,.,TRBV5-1,TGCGCCAGCAGCTTGCTGGGACACGAAAGGGAAAAACTGTTTTTT,CASSLLGHEREKLFF
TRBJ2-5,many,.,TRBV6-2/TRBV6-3,TGTGCCAGCAGTTATGAGGCGGGCATTGCGACCCAGTACTTC,CASSYEAGIATQYF
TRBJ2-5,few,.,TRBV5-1,TGCGCCAGCAGCTGGGTACCAGGATCCCAAGAGACCCAGTACTTC,CASSWVPGSQETQYF
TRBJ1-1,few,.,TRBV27,TGTGCCACCCTCGGGGCAGACACTGAAGCTTTCTTT,CATLGADTEAFF
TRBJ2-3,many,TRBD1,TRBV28,TGTGCCAGCAACAAAATCACAGGGGGCAGGAGCACAGATACGCAGTATTTT,CASNKITGGRSTDTQYF
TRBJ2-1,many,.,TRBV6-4,TGTGCCAGCAGTGAAAGTCCAGAGAATGAGCAGTTCTTC,CASSESPENEQFF
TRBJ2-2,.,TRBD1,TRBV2,TGTGCCAGCAGCTCGGACAGGGACGTTGCCGGGGAGCTGTTTTTT,CASSSDRDVAGELFF
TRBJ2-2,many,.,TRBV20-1,TGCAGTGCTCCCAGGGCCGGCCCCGGGGAGCTGTTTTTT,CSAPRAGPGELFF
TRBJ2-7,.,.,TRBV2,TGTGCCAGCAGTGAGGGTCCCATCGAGCAGTACTTC,CASSEGPIEQYF
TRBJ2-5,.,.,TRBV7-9,TGTGCCAGCGCACGGACTTCTCAAGAGACCCAGTACTTC,CASARTSQETQYF
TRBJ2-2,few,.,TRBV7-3,TGTGCCACACTTCCAAGCCAGACAACCGGGGAGCTGTTTTTT,CATLPSQTTGELFF
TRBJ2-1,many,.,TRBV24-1,TGTGCCACCAGTGATTTGCAGACGGGAGTCAATGAGCAGTTCTTC,CATSDLQTGVNEQFF
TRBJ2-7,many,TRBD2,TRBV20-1,TGCAGTGCTATACTAGCGGGAGTGACCTACGAGCAGTACTTC,CSAILAGVTYEQYF
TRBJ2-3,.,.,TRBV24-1,TGTGCCACCAGTGACGCCGCCTGGGGGGATACGCAGTATTTT,CATSDAAWGDTQYF
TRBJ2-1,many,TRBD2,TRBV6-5,TGTGCCAGCAGTTACGGGACTAGCGGGAGTAACTATGAGCAGTTCTTC,CASSYGTSGSNYEQFF
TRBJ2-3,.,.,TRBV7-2,TGTGCCAGCAGGAGTAGTAGCACAGATACGCAGTATTTT,CASRSSSTDTQYF
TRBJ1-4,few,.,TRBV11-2,TGTGCCAGCAGCTTAGATTGGAGACGGGAAAAACTGTTTTTT,CASSLDWRREKLFF
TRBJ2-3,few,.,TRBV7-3,TGTGCCAGCAGCTTAACGGCGCGTGATACGCAGTATTTT,CASSLTARDTQYF
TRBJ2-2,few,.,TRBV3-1,TGTGCCAGCAGCCAAGCCGGGAGTGGCACCGGGGAGCTGTTTTTT,CASSQAGSGTGELFF
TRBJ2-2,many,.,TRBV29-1,TGCAGCGCAGGGAACACCGGGGAGCTGTTTTTT,CSAGNTGELFF
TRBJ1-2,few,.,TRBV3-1,TGTGCCAGCAGCCAAGGGTCCCTTTATGGCTACACCTTC,CASSQGSLYGYTF
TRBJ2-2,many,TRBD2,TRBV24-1,TGTGCCACCAGTACCCGGACTAGCGGGAAATTAAGAACCGGGGAGCTGTTTTTT,CATSTRTSGKLRTGELFF
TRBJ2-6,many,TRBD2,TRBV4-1,TGCGCCAGCACTCCCCAACTCGTAGCGGGAGGGACCTCTGGGGCCAACGTCCTGACTTTC,CASTPQLVAGGTSGANVLTF
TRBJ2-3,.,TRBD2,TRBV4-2,TGTGCCAGCAGCGCGAGGGAGGGGGATACGCAGTATTTT,CASSAREGDTQYF
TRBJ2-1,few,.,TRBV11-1,TGTGCCAGCAGCTTATACGGCCGGGTTAGCTCCTACAATGAGCAGTTCTTC,CASSLYGRVSSYNEQFF
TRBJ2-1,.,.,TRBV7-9,TGTGCCAGCAGCTCAGGGGACTTGGCCCATGAGCAGTTCTTC,CASSSGDLAHEQFF
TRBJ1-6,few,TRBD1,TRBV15,TGTGCCACCAGCAGAGATAAGGGGGCTGGATCACCCCTCCACTTT,CATSRDKGAGSPLHF
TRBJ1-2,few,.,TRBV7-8,TGTGCCAGCAGCTTAGACAGGCTCAATGGCTACACCTTC,CASSLDRLNGYTF
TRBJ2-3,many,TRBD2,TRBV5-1,TGCGCCAGCAGCTTGGGATCTCAGGGAGCGGGATGGGCAGGCACGCAGTATTTT,CASSLGSQGAGWAGTQYF
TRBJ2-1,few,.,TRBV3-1,TGTGCCAGCAGCCCAGGCCCGAAGGGGGAGTTCTTC,CASSPGPKGEFF
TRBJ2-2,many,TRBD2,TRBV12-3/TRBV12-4,TGTGCCAGCAGTTTATGGGCGGGAGCGAACACCGGGGAGCTGTTTTTT,CASSLWAGANTGELFF
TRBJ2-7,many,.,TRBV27,TGTGCCAGCAGTCCTATTCCAATGCCGGGTGGGAGATACGAGCAGTACTTC,CASSPIPMPGGRYEQYF
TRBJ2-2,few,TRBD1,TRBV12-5,TGTGCTAGTGGTTTGACCGGGACAGGGGTATTGGCTAGCGGTACCGGGGAGCTGTTTTTT,CASGLTGTGVLASGTGELFF
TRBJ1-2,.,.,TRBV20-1,TGCAGTGCTAGAGATATCCAACGGCGGTATGGCTACACCTTC,CSARDIQRRYGYTF
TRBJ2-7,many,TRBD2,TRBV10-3,TGTGCCATCAGTGAGTCCACTAGCGGGCTTTACGAGCAGTACTTC,CAISESTSGLYEQYF
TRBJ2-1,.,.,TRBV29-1,TGCAGCGCGGGACTCCAGTTGGGTGAGCAGTTCTTC,CSAGLQLGEQFF
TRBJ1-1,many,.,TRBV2,TGTGCCAGCAGTGAATCCTCGGGGTGGACTGAAGCTTTCTTT,CASSESSGWTEAFF
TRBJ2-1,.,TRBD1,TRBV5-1,TGCGCCAGCAGCTTACCCCGGGACAGGGTTGGCAATGAGCAGTTCTTC,CASSLPRDRVGNEQFF
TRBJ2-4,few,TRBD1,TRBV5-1,TGCGCCAGCAGCTTGGGGGGCCTGACAGGGAATGGGAACATTCAGTACTTC,CASSLGGLTGNGNIQYF
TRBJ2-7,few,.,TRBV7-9,TGTGCCAGCAGCCCTCGTACTTTCCACGAGCAGTACTTC,CASSPRTFHEQYF
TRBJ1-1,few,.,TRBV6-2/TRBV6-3,TGTGCCAGCAAGGGGGAGATGAACACTGAAGCTTTCTTT,CASKGEMNTEAFF
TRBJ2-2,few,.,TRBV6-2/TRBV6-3,TGTGCCAGCAGTTACGAGTACAGAACCGGGGAGCTGTTTTTT,CASSYEYRTGELFF
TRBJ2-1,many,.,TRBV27,TGTGCCAGCCGACAGGGACTCTACAATGAGCAGTTCTTC,CASRQGLYNEQFF
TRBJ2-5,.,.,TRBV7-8,TGTGCCAGCAGTCCCGGACTAACAGAGACCCAGTACTTC,CASSPGLTETQYF
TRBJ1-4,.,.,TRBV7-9,TGTGCCAGCAGCCCGGCGGCCACAACTAATGAAAAACTGTTTTTT,CASSPAATTNEKLFF
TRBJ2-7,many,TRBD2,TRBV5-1,TGCGCCAGCAGCTTGGAGGGCGGGAGTCTTTACGAGCAGTACTTC,CASSLEGGSLYEQYF
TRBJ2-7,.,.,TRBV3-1,TGTGCCAGCAGCGTCGGACTCATTAATTCCTACGAGCAGTACTTC,CASSVGLINSYEQYF
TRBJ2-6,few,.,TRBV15,TGTGCCACCAGCAGAGATCATGGAGCTGGGGCCAACGTCCTGACTTTC,CATSRDHGAGANVLTF
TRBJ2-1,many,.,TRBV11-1,TGTGCCAGCAGCTTAGTGTTCAGCTACAATGAGCAGTTCTTC,CASSLVFSYNEQFF
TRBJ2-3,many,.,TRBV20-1,TGCAGTGCTAGGGGCCTGGGGGGCACAGATACGCAGTATTTT,CSARGLGGTDTQYF